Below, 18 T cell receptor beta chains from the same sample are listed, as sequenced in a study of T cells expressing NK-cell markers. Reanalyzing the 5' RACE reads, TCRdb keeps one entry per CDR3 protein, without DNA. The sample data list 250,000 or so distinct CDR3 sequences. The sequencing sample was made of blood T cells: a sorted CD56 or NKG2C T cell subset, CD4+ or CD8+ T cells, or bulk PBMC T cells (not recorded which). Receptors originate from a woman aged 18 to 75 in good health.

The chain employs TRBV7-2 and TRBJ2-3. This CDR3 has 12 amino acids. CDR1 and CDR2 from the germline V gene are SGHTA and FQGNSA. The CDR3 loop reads CASSLFFDTQYF.

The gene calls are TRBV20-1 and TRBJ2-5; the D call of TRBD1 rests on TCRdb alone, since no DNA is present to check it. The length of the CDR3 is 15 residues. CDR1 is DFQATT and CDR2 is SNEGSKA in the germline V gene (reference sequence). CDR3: CSARVGDRSFRTQYF.

This chain's CDR3 is CSARGVVLPRADTQYF. The genes are TRBV20-1 and TRBJ2-3; with no DNA, the TCRdb D assignment of TRBD2 cannot be verified. Per germline, CDR1 DFQATT and CDR2 SNEGSKA (reference sequence). The CDR3 is made up of 16 amino acids.

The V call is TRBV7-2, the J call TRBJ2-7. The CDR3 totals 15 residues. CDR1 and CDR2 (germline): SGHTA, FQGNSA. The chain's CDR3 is CASSFTDRYSYEQYF.

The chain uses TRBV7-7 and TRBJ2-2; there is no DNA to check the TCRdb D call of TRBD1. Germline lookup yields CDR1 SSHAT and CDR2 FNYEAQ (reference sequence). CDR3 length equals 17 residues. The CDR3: CASSLDWGATGTGELFF.

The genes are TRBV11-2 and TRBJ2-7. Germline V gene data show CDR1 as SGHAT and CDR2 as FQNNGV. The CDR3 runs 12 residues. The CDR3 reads CASSLDIYEQYF.

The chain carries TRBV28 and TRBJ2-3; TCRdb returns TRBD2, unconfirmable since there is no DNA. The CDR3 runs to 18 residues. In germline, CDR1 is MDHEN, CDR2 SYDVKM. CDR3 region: CASRPPGLAYPHTDTQYF.

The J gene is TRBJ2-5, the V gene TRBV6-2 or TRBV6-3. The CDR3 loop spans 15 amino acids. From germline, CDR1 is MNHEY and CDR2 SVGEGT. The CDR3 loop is CASSYSSGTKKTQYF.

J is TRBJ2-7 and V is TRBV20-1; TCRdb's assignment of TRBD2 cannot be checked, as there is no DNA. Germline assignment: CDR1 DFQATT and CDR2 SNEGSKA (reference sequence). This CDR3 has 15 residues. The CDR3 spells CSARYPGLAIYEQYF.

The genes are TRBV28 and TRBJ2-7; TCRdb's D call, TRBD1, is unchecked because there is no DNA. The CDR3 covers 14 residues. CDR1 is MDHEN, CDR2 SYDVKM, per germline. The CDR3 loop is CASSFTPRSYEQYF. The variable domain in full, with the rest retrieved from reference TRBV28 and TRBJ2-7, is DVKVTQSSRYLVKRTGEKVFLECVQDMDHENMFWYRQDPGLGLRLIYFSYDVKMKEKGDIPEGYSVSREKKERFSLILESASTNQTSMYLCASSFTPRSYEQYFGPGTRLTVT.

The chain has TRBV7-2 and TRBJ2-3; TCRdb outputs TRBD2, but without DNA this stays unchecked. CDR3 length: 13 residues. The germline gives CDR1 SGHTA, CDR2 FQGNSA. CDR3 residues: CASHGSSTDTQYF.

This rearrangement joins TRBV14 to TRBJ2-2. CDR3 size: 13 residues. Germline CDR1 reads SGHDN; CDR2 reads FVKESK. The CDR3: CASSQGATGELFF.

CDR3 sequence reads: CASSFDGQNTEAFF. The chain employs TRBV5-1 and TRBJ1-1; TCRdb returns TRBD1, unconfirmable since there is no DNA. Looked up from germline, CDR1 is SGHRS and CDR2 is YFSETQ. The CDR3 is 14 amino acids. The full variable domain, in which reference TRBV5-1 and TRBJ1-1 provide the parts outside the CDR3, is KAGVTQTPRYLIKTRGQQVTLSCSPISGHRSVSWYQQTPGQGLQFLFEYFSETQRNKGNFPGRFSGRQFSNSRSEMNVSTLELGDSALYLCASSFDGQNTEAFFGQGTRLTVV.

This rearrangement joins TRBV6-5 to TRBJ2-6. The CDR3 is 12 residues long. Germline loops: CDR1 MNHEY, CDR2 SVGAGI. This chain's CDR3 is CASRQGANVLTF.

CDR3 region: CSARENGPGETQYF. The genes are TRBV20-1 and TRBJ2-5; absent DNA, TCRdb's TRBD1 call cannot be checked. Germline CDR1 DFQATT, CDR2 SNEGSKA (reference sequence). The CDR3 extends over 14 amino acids.

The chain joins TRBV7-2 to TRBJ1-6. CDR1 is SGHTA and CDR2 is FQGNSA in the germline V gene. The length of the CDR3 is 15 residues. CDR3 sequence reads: CASSLMVFGNSPLHF. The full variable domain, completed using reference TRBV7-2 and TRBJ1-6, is GAGVSQSPSNKVTEKGKDVELRCDPISGHTALYWYRQSLGQGLEFLIYFQGNSAPDKSGLPSDRFSAERTGGSVSTLTIQRTQQEDSAVYLCASSLMVFGNSPLHFGNGTRLTVT.

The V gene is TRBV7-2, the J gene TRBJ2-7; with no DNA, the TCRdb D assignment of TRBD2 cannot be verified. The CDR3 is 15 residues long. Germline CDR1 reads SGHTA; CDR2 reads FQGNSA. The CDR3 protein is CASSVTGTSGIEQYF.

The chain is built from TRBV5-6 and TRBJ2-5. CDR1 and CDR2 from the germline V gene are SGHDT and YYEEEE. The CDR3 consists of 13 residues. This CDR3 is CASSLRVRETQYF.